This TCR beta chain emerged from a study of cytomegalovirus exposure and HLA in healthy donors. Study observations and caveats: The study flagged about 150 TCR beta chains as cytomegalovirus-associated. In a later analysis, at a false discovery rate of 0.05, about 15,000 TCR beta sequences were associated with HLA alleles.

60 Vbeta and 13 Jbeta primers were used in PCR. Generated by immunoSEQ multiplex PCR, the TCRdb table keeps only in-frame clones and is missing some. The top ten hold approximately 1.6% of the sample, which has about 140,000 clones, approximately 70% seen once. CDR3 length: 14 amino acids. J lost 1 base, V lost 3 bases, and 2 bases had no gene match. From germline, CDR1 is SGHRS and CDR2 YFSETQ. Concerning this clone itself: Its antigen is undetermined.

The TCR comes from a human donor in good health. The sample was PBMCs. The chain uses TRBV5-1 and TRBJ1-1; TRBD1 matches at 8 bases. The CDR3 DNA reads as TGCGCCAGCAGCTCGGGACAGGCGAACACTGAAGCTTTCTTT. Amino acids: CASSSGQANTEAFF. Full variable domain (outside the CDR3, taken from reference TRBV5-1 and TRBJ1-1): KAGVTQTPRYLIKTRGQQVTLSCSPISGHRSVSWYQQTPGQGLQFLFEYFSETQRNKGNFPGRFSGRQFSNSRSEMNVSTLELGDSALYLCASSSGQANTEAFFGQGTRLTVV.